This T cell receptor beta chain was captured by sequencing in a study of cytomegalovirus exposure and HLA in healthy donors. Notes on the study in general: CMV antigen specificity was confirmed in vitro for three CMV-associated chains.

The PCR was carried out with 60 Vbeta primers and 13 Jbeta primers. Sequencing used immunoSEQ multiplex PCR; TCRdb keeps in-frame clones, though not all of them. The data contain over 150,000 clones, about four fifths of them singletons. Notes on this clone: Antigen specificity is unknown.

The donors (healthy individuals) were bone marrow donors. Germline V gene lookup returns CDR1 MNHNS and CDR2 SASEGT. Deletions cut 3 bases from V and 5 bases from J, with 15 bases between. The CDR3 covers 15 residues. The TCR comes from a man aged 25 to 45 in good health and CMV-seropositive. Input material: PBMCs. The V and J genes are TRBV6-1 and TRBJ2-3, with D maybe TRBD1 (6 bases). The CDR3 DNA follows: TGTGCCAGCAGTGAGCAGGGGATCTTAGGAGATACGCAGTATTTT. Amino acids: CASSEQGILGDTQYF.